One and the same sample provided the 26 T cell receptor beta chains below, sequenced in a study of blood T cells in healthy people across ages (dated by TCRdb to the mid-2010s). Receptor libraries were prepared by 5' RACE. The sample was run on an Illumina HiSeq 2500. A second about 7 to 11 cycle PCR used a sample-barcoded 5' primer and a J-beta primer mix. TCRdb reprocessed the public reads (quality trimming at Q25 with fastp, clone calling with MiXCR) and kept in-frame beta chains. Each CDR3 protein appears once, grouped with its most common genes and DNA. This sample is represented by some 780,000 distinct CDR3 sequences; approximately 60% of them were singletons. Jointly, the top ten make up roughly 24% of the sample. Source material: blood. The receptors here all came from a middle-aged man in good health.

The chain couples TRBV7-2 to TRBJ2-7; TRBD1 matches at 7 bases. Germline V gene data show CDR1 as SGHTA and CDR2 as FQGNSA. V was pared by 5 bases and J by 1 base, with 8 bases of the junction left unmatched. This CDR3 comprises 15 residues. This chain's CDR3 is CASSKQTGPSYEQYF. For the CDR3, the DNA is TGTGCCAGCAGCAAACAGACAGGGCCTTCCTACGAGCAGTACTTC.

This clonotype was seen a handful of times. This sequence joins TRBV12-3 or TRBV12-4 and TRBJ1-4; D is perhaps TRBD1 (6 bases). CDR3 length equals 11 residues. V gave up 6 bases and J gave up 15 bases, with 14 bases separating them. Written as DNA, the CDR3 is TGTGCCAGCAGCCCGGGGACACTTTTGTTTTTT. Protein: CASSPGTLLFF.

The chain couples TRBV24-1 to TRBJ1-5, with 10 bases fitting TRBD1. The germline V gene has CDR1 KGHDR and CDR2 SFDVKD. The ends lost 10 bases at V and 6 bases at J; junction bases unmatched: 14. The length of the CDR3 is 16 residues. CDR3 amino acids: CATQDSGQGDIQPQHF. CDR3 nucleotide sequence: TGTGCCACACAGGATAGCGGACAGGGGGATATTCAGCCCCAGCATTTT.

This clonotype has at least ten counts. This chain uses TRBV12-3 or TRBV12-4 with TRBJ2-7, with 7 bases that match TRBD1. The CDR3 totals 15 residues. Losses at the gene ends were 5 bases for V and 0 bases for J; bases not matched to a gene: 7. CDR3 coding DNA: TGTGCCAGCAGTCCCTACCGGGACAGCTCCTACGAGCAGTACTTC. This gives the protein CASSPYRDSSYEQYF.

This chain joins TRBV5-1 and TRBJ2-6; 9 bases are shared with TRBD1. The germline V gene encodes CDR1 SGHRS and CDR2 YFSETQ. V lost 6 bases and J lost 0; bases outside the gene matches: 7. The CDR3 is 17 residues long. The CDR3 protein is CASNLDRGGSGANVLTF. The CDR3 DNA is TGCGCCAGCAACCTGGACAGGGGCGGCTCTGGGGCCAACGTCCTGACTTTC.

The genes are TRBV12-3 or TRBV12-4 and TRBJ1-2; D is perhaps TRBD1 (6 bases). This CDR3 contains 15 residues. Trimming shortened V by 3 bases and J by 7 bases, and 18 bases separated the two germline ends. CDR3 nucleotides: TGTGCCAGCAGTTTTACGGGGGGCGCTTACTTTGGCTACACCTTC. It translates to CASSFTGGAYFGYTF.

The gene calls are TRBV20-1 and TRBJ2-1, with a tentative D call TRBD1 (5 bases). From germline, CDR1 is DFQATT and CDR2 SNEGSKA (reference sequence). CDR3 length: 16 residues. The V and J ends lost 2 bases and 5 bases respectively, with 19 bases between them. The CDR3 here is CSARTRTNPSDNEQFF. The DNA of the CDR3 is TGCAGTGCTAGAACCAGGACAAATCCTTCGGACAATGAGCAGTTCTTC.

The V gene is TRBV13, the J gene TRBJ2-3; 9 bases fit TRBD2. J lost 2 bases, V lost 5 bases, and 11 bases had no gene match. CDR3 size: 17 residues. CDR1 PRHDT and CDR2 FYEKMQ come from the germline V gene (reference sequence). The CDR3 bases are TGTGCCAGCAGCGTCTCCATGGCGGGAGGGCACACAGATACGCAGTATTTT. Translating gives CASSVSMAGGHTDTQYF. Full variable domain (rest looked up from reference TRBV13 and TRBJ2-3): AAGVIQSPRHLIKEKRETATLKCYPIPRHDTVYWYQQGPGQDPQFLISFYEKMQSDKGSIPDRFSAQQFSDYHSELNMSSLELGDSALYFCASSVSMAGGHTDTQYFGPGTRLTVL.

This clonotype was found a few times. The chain couples TRBV28 to TRBJ2-7; perhaps TRBD2 as D (6 bases). Between the trimmed V and J ends, which lost 6 bases and 0 bases, there was a span of 15 bases. Germline V gene data show CDR1 as MDHEN and CDR2 as SYDVKM. This CDR3 comprises 15 residues. As DNA, the CDR3 is TGTGCCAGCAGCCACTCCAAGGACTACTCCTACGAGCAGTACTTC. This translates into CASSHSKDYSYEQYF.

The chain uses TRBV7-2 and TRBJ1-2; 8 bases are a match to TRBD1. V gave up 5 bases and J gave up 2 bases; unmatched junction bases: 4. From germline, CDR1 is SGHTA and CDR2 FQGNSA. The CDR3 runs 14 residues. Here the CDR3 DNA reads TGTGCCAGCAGCCTGACAGGGGAGAACTATGGCTACACCTTC. This codes for CASSLTGENYGYTF. Drawing the rest from reference TRBV7-2 and TRBJ1-2, the complete variable domain is GAGVSQSPSNKVTEKGKDVELRCDPISGHTALYWYRQSLGQGLEFLIYFQGNSAPDKSGLPSDRFSAERTGGSVSTLTIQRTQQEDSAVYLCASSLTGENYGYTFGSGTRLTVV.

This clonotype appeared once. The chain couples TRBV2 to TRBJ2-7; D uncertain. V was trimmed by 5 bases and J by 2 bases, leaving 16 bases between them. Germline assignment: CDR1 SNHLY and CDR2 FYNNEI. The CDR3 runs to 15 residues. The CDR3 here is CASSQVPQKAYEQYF. The DNA for the CDR3 is TGTGCCAGCAGTCAAGTCCCACAGAAAGCCTACGAGCAGTACTTC.

The chain is built from TRBV12-3 or TRBV12-4 and TRBJ2-7, with a possible D match to TRBD2 (5 bases). V was cut by 7 bases and J by 7 bases, with 26 bases left in between. The length of the CDR3 is 16 residues. The CDR3 DNA reads TGTGCCAGCAATCTCGCGGGCCTCAACCTATTCAATGAGCAGTACTTC. It translates to CASNLAGLNLFNEQYF.

This chain uses TRBV7-9 with TRBJ1-2; no reliable D call. This CDR3 is built from 13 residues. CDR1 and CDR2 (germline): SEHNR, FQNEAQ (reference sequence). V lost 5 bases and J lost 8, with 15 bases in between. The CDR3 nucleotides are TGTGCCAGCAGCCCTTCCGGAGGTTGGGGCTACACCTTC. This gives the protein CASSPSGGWGYTF.

This clonotype was detected only a few times. The chain has TRBV9 and TRBJ2-3, with D tentatively TRBD2 (7 bases). Trimming shortened V by 0 bases and J by 2 bases, and 16 bases separated the two germline ends. The CDR3 extends over 17 amino acids. Germline CDR1 is SGDLS and CDR2 is YYNGEE. CDR3 loop: CASSVDVVGGPTDTQYF. In DNA form, the CDR3 reads TGTGCCAGCAGCGTAGATGTAGTCGGGGGGCCCACAGATACGCAGTATTTT.

CDR3 nucleotides: TGTGCCAGCAGTGTACCTGCAGATACGCAGTATTTT. It encodes CASSVPADTQYF. The chain uses TRBV6-1 and TRBJ2-3; D is uncertain. V was cut by 4 bases and J by 4 bases, with 6 bases left in between. The CDR3 has 12 amino acids. CDR1 and CDR2 from the germline V gene are MNHNS and SASEGT.

This chain joins TRBV20-1 and TRBJ1-1; 7 nucleotides agree with TRBD1. Germline V gene data show CDR1 as DFQATT and CDR2 as SNEGSKA (reference sequence). The CDR3 extends over 14 amino acids. The J segment lost 8 bases and the V segment lost 1 base, leaving 10 bases of the junction unmatched. The DNA for the CDR3 is TGCAGTGCTAGAGTACCCGACAGGGAAGCCGAAGCTTTCTTT. It is translated as CSARVPDREAEAFF.

V gene TRBV20-1 combines with J gene TRBJ2-1; 15 nucleotides line up with TRBD2. Germline CDR1 reads DFQATT; CDR2 reads SNEGSKA (reference sequence). The J segment lost 8 bases and the V segment lost 1 base, leaving 3 bases of the junction unmatched. This CDR3 region has 15 residues. DNA for the CDR3: TGCAGTGCTAGAGGGACTAGCGGGAGGGTGTATGAGCAGTTCTTC. It is translated as CSARGTSGRVYEQFF.

This chain uses TRBV28 with TRBJ2-2; 8 nucleotides agree with TRBD2. Per the germline V gene, CDR1 is MDHEN and CDR2 is SYDVKM. V shed 8 bases and J 2 bases; nucleotides not matched to a gene: 7. This CDR3 comprises 15 residues. CDR3 in amino acids: CASAVAGTNTGELFF. CDR3 DNA sequence: TGTGCCAGCGCAGTAGCGGGGACTAACACCGGGGAGCTGTTTTTT.

This clonotype was recorded a few times. The V and J genes are TRBV28 and TRBJ1-1; a weak D match, TRBD1 (6 bases). Germline lookup yields CDR1 MDHEN and CDR2 SYDVKM. The CDR3 runs to 15 residues. Trimming took off 7 bases at V and 1 base at J, with 16 bases between the two ends. The CDR3 bases are TGTGCCAGCACCGAACCAGGGGTTGGGAACACTGAAGCTTTCTTT. Translated: CASTEPGVGNTEAFF.

This clonotype was counted only a few times. This chain connects TRBV5-1 to TRBJ2-6; possible D gene TRBD1, 5 bases. From germline, CDR1 is SGHRS and CDR2 YFSETQ. Trimming removed 0 bases from V and 2 bases from J, with 12 bases in between. The CDR3 extends over 17 amino acids. CDR3 sequence reads: CASSLAGYRAGANVLTF. The DNA for the CDR3 is TGCGCCAGCAGCTTGGCAGGGTATCGGGCTGGGGCCAACGTCCTGACTTTC. The full variable domain, rest sourced from reference TRBV5-1 and TRBJ2-6, is KAGVTQTPRYLIKTRGQQVTLSCSPISGHRSVSWYQQTPGQGLQFLFEYFSETQRNKGNFPGRFSGRQFSNSRSEMNVSTLELGDSALYLCASSLAGYRAGANVLTFGAGSRLTVL.

The chain combines TRBV18 with TRBJ2-5; D might be TRBD1 (6 bases). This CDR3 is 14 amino acids long. Germline V gene lookup returns CDR1 KGHSH and CDR2 LQKENI. Trimming took 3 bases from V and 1 from J, leaving 9 bases between them. This CDR3 reads CASSPLTGQETQYF. The DNA for the CDR3 is TGTGCCAGCTCACCGTTGACAGGCCAAGAGACCCAGTACTTC.

The chain joins TRBV27 to TRBJ1-2, with TRBD1 as a possible D gene (5 bases). The CDR3 consists of 13 residues. Trimming shortened V by 5 bases and J by 8 bases, and 15 bases separated the two germline ends. Germline loops: CDR1 MNHEY, CDR2 SMNVEV (reference sequence). CDR3 region: CASSRGNLSGYTF. CDR3 sequence (DNA): TGTGCCAGCAGTCGGGGGAATCTGTCCGGCTACACCTTC.

In its sample, this clonotype was seen a few times. This sequence joins TRBV7-9 and TRBJ2-1, with D perhaps matching TRBD2 (5 bases). The germline CDR1 and CDR2 sequences are SEHNR and FQNEAQ (reference sequence). The CDR3 has 13 amino acids. V was trimmed by 1 base and J by 9 bases, leaving 10 bases between them. CDR3 bases: TGTGCCAGCAGCTTAGAGGGAGTACGTGAGCAGTTCTTC. The encoded protein is CASSLEGVREQFF.

The chain has TRBV3-1 and TRBJ1-2, with D hard to call. The V end was cut by 2 bases, the J end by 5 bases, with 9 bases between. CDR1 is LGHDT and CDR2 is YNNKEL in the germline V gene (reference sequence). The CDR3 extends over 13 amino acids. CDR3 amino acids: CASSQPPGYGYTF. In DNA, the CDR3 is TGTGCCAGCAGCCAACCCCCGGGGTATGGCTACACCTTC.

CDR3 amino acids: CASSESPGAYIQYF. CDR3 DNA sequence: TGTGCCAGCAGTGAAAGCCCCGGGGCCTACATTCAGTACTTC. The chain links TRBV25-1 to TRBJ2-4; D may match TRBD1 or TRBD2 (5 bases each). This CDR3 has 14 residues. The germline V gene has CDR1 MGHDK and CDR2 SYGVNS. Trimming took off 2 bases at V and 8 bases at J, with 13 bases between the two ends.

The rearrangement joins TRBV27 to TRBJ2-7, with D possibly being TRBD1 or TRBD2 (5 bases each). V lost 6 bases, J lost 6 bases, and 18 bases lay in between. Germline V lookup: CDR1 MNHEY, CDR2 SMNVEV (reference sequence). This CDR3 contains 14 residues. The CDR3 loop is CASRHGTTSGEQYF. CDR3 bases: TGTGCCAGCAGACACGGGACCACGTCCGGCGAGCAGTACTTC.